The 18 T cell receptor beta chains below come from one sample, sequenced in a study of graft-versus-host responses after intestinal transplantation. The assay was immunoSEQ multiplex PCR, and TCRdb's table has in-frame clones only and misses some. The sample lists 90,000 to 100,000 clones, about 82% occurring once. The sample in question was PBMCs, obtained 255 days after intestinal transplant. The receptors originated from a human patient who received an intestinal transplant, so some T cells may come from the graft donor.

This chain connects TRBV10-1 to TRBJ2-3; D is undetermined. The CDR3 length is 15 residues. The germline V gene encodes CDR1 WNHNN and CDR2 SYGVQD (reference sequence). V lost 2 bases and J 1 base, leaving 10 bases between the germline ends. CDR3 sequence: CASSETAWGTDTQYF. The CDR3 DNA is TGCGCCAGCAGTGAGACCGCATGGGGCACAGATACGCAGTATTTT.

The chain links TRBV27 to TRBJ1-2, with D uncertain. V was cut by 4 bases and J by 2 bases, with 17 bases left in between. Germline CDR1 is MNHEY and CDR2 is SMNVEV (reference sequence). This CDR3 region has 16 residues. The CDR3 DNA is TGTGCCAGCAGTTCCCGCCCCAGAACTATGAACTATGGCTACACCTTC. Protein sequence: CASSSRPRTMNYGYTF.

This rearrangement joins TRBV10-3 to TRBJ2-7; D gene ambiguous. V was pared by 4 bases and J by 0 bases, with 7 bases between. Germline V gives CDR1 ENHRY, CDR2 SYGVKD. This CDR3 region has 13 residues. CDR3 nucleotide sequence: TGTGCCATCAGTGGAGAGAGCTCCTACGAGCAGTACTTC. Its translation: CAISGESSYEQYF.

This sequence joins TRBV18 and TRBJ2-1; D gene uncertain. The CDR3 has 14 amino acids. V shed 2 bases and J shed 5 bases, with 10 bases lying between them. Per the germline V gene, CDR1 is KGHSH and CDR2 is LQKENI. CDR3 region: CASSPYSGDNEQFF. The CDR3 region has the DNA TGTGCCAGCTCACCATATTCTGGGGACAATGAGCAGTTCTTC.

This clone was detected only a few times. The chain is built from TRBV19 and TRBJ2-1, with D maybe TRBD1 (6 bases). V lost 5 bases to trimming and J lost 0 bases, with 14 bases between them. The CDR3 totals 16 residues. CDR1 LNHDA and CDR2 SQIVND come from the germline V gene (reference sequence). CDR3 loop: CASSLTGVSSYNEQFF. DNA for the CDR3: TGTGCCAGTAGTTTGACAGGCGTTAGCTCCTACAATGAGCAGTTCTTC.

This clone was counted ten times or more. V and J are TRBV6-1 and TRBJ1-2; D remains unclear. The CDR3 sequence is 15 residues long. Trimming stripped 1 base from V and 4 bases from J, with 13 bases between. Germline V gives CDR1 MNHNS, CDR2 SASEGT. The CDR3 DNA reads TGTGCCAGCAGTGAAGAAACGGTCACATTCTATGGCTACACCTTC. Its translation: CASSEETVTFYGYTF.

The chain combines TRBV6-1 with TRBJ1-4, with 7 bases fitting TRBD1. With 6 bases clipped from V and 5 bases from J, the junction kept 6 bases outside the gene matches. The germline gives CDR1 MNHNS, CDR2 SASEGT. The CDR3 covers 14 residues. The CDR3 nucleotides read TGTGCCAGCAGAAGACAGGGCATGAATGAAAAACTGTTTTTT. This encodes CASRRQGMNEKLFF.

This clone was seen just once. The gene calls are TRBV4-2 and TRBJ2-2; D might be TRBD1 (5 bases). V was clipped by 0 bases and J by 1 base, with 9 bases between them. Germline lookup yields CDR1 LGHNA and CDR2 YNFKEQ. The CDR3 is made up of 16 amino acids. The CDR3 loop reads CASSQEAGKNTGELFF. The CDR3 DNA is TGTGCCAGCAGCCAAGAAGCAGGGAAGAACACCGGGGAGCTGTTTTTT.

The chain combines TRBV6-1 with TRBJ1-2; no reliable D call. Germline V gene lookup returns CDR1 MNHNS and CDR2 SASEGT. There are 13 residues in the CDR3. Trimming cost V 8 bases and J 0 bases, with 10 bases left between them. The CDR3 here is CASSPGSNYGYTF. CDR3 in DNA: TGTGCCAGCTCCCCCGGGTCTAACTATGGCTACACCTTC.

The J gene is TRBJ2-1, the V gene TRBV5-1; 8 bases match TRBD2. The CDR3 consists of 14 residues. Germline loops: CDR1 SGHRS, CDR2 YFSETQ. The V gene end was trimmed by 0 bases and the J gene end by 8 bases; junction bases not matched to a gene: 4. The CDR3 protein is CASSLERERDEQFF. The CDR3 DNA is TGCGCCAGCAGCTTGGAGCGGGAGCGCGATGAGCAGTTCTTC.

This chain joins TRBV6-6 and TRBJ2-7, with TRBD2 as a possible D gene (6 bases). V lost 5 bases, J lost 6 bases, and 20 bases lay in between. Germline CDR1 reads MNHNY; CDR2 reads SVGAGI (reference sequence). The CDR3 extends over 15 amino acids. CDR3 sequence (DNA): TGTGCCAGCAGTGGGGACTGGCAGGGTACTCTCGAGCAGTACTTC. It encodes CASSGDWQGTLEQYF.

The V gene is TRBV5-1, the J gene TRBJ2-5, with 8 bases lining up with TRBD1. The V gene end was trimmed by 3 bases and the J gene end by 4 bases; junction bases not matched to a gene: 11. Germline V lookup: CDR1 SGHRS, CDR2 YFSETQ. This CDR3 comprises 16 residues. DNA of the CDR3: TGCGCCAGCAGCTCGTCGGGACAGGCGGGACTAGAGACCCAGTACTTC. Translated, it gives CASSSSGQAGLETQYF.

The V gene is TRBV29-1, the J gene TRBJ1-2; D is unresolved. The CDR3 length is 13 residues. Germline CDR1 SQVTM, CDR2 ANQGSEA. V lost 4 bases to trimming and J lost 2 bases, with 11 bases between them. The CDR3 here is CSVVMRLNYGYTF. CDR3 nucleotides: TGCAGCGTTGTAATGCGTCTGAACTATGGCTACACCTTC. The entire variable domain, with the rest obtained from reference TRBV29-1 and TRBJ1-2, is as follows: SAVISQKPSRDICQRGTSLTIQCQVDSQVTMMFWYRQQPGQSLTLIATANQGSEATYESGFVIDKFPISRPNLTFSTLTVSNMSPEDSSIYLCSVVMRLNYGYTFGSGTRLTVV.

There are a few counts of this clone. As DNA, the CDR3 is TGTGCCAGCAGTGAGGGCAGGGGGATAGTCTATGAGCAGTTCTTC. This translates into CASSEGRGIVYEQFF. This sequence joins TRBV25-1 and TRBJ2-1, with 7 bases fitting TRBD1. The trim removed 3 bases at V and 8 bases at J, leaving 10 bases unmatched. The CDR3 spans 15 residues. Germline V gene lookup returns CDR1 MGHDK and CDR2 SYGVNS.

CDR3 protein: CASSKEGMTGGSEQYV. For the CDR3, the DNA is TGTGCCAGCAGTAAAGAGGGGATGACAGGGGGCTCCGAGCAGTACGTC. The rearrangement joins TRBV6-1 to TRBJ2-7; 10 bases line up with TRBD1. The CDR3 is 16 amino acids. The V and J ends lost 5 bases and 6 bases, in that order; junction bases with no gene match: 13. Germline V gene lookup returns CDR1 MNHNS and CDR2 SASEGT.

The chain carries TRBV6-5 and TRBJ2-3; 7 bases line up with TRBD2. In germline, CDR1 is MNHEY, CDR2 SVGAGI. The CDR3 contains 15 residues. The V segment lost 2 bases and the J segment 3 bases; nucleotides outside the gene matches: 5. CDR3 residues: CASSYLAGETDTQYF. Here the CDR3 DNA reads TGTGCCAGCAGTTACCTGGCGGGGGAAACAGATACGCAGTATTTT.

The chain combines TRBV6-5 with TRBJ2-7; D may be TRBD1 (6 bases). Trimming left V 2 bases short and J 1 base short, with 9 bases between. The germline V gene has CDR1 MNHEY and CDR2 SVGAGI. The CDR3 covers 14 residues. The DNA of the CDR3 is TGTGCCAGCAGTTACACGGACAGTTCCTACGAGCAGTACTTC. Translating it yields CASSYTDSSYEQYF.

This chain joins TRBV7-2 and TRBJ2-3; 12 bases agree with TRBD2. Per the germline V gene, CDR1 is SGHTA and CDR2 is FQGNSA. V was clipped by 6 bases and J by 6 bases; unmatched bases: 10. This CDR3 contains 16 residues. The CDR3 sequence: CASSPGLAGSTDTQYF. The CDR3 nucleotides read TGTGCCAGCAGTCCGGGACTAGCGGGCTCTACGGATACGCAGTATTTT.